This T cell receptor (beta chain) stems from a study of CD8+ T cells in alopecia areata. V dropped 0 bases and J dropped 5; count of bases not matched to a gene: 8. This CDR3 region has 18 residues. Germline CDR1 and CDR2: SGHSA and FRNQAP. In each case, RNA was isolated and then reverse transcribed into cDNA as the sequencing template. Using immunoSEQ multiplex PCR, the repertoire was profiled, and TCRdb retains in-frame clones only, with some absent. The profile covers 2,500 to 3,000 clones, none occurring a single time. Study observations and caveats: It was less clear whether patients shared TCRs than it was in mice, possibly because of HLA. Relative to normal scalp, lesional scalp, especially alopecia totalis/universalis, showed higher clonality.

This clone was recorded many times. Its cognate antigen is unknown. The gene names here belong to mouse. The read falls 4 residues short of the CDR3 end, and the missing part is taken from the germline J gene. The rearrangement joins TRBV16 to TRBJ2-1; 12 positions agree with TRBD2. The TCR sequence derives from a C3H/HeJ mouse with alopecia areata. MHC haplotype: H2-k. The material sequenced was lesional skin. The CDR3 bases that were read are TGTGCAAGCAGCTTAGATAAAAGCCGGGACTGGGGGGATGCT. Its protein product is CASSLDKSRDWGDA. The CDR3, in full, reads CASSLDKSRDWGDAEQFF.